A single sample is the source of the 5 T cell receptor beta chains below, sequenced in a study of control samples from healthy donors and cancer patients. Libraries were prepared by immunoSEQ multiplex PCR; TCRdb keeps only in-frame clonotypes and omits some of them. The table shows some 130,000 clones, with 75% to 95% occurring only once. The material sequenced was blood. All receptors come from a man younger than 35 in good health.

V is TRBV5-5 and J is TRBJ1-3; D is ambiguous. In germline, CDR1 is SGHKS, CDR2 YYEKEE (reference sequence). Deletions cut 0 bases from V and 0 bases from J, with 10 bases between. The CDR3 spans 16 residues. CDR3: CASSLGSSTSGNTIYF. CDR3 DNA sequence: TGTGCCAGCAGCTTGGGCAGTTCGACCTCTGGAAACACCATATATTTT.

This clone was seen a single time. The chain links TRBV7-3 to TRBJ2-5; 12 bases align to TRBD2. The CDR3 loop spans 17 amino acids. CDR1 and CDR2 from the germline V gene are SGHTA and FQGTGA. V gave up 0 bases and J gave up 2 bases; unmatched junction bases: 4. The CDR3 bases are TGTGCCAGCAGCTTAACTCCGACTAGCGGGGGTCAAGAGACCCAGTACTTC. This translates into CASSLTPTSGGQETQYF.

The V gene is TRBV5-8, the J gene TRBJ1-5; no definite D call. V was cut by 4 bases and J by 7 bases, with 9 bases left in between. Germline loops: CDR1 SGHTS, CDR2 YDEGEE. The CDR3 covers 12 residues. Here the CDR3 reads CASSQLTQPQHF. The CDR3 region has the DNA TGTGCCAGCAGCCAATTGACACAGCCCCAGCATTTT. Full variable domain (outside the CDR3, taken from reference TRBV5-8 and TRBJ1-5): EAGVTQSPTHLIKTRGQQATLRCSPISGHTSVYWYQQALGLGLQFLLWYDEGEERNRGNFPPRFSGRQFPNYSSELNVNALELEDSALYLCASSQLTQPQHFGDGTRLSIL.

V is TRBV6-5 and J is TRBJ1-4, with D unresolved. Trimming took off 9 bases at V and 7 bases at J, with 9 bases between the two ends. The germline CDR1 and CDR2 sequences are MNHEY and SVGAGI. This CDR3 has 11 amino acids. CDR3 DNA sequence: TGTGCCAGGGGAGTTCCTGAAAAACTGTTTTTT. This translates into CARGVPEKLFF.

The chain employs TRBV11-2 and TRBJ2-5; 10 bases align to TRBD2. The V and J ends lost 6 bases and 1 base, in that order; junction bases with no gene match: 8. CDR3 length equals 16 residues. Germline loops: CDR1 SGHAT, CDR2 FQNNGV. The CDR3 is CASRSRSGGAQETQYF. The CDR3 DNA sequence: TGTGCCAGCAGATCGAGGAGCGGGGGGGCCCAAGAGACCCAGTACTTC.